The clone carrying this TCR beta chain was observed a few times. Its cognate antigen is unknown. This entry comes from a study of early T cells in non-severe SARS-CoV-2 infection. Study background: The study sequenced bulk RNA from unsorted whole blood, with chains unpaired. Study results and caveats: Reliance on VDJdb matching favored anti-spike CD8 responses; private and CD4 specificities were missed.

V was shortened by 0 bases and J by 6 bases, with 8 bases between the two germline ends. CDR1 LGHDT and CDR2 YNNKEL come from the germline V gene (reference sequence). CDR3 length: 14 amino acids. Unique molecular identifiers tagged individual cDNA molecules. TCRdb processed the 5' RACE reads anew with MiXCR; each CDR3 protein has one entry. Altogether tens of thousands of distinct CDR3 sequences are present, under 7.5% being singletons, with the ten largest covering 6.5% to 8.5%. This TCR came from an adult who was a healthcare worker with PCR-confirmed SARS-CoV-2 infection or an uninfected control (not recorded which). This rearrangement joins TRBV3-1 to TRBJ2-2; the D gene is possibly TRBD2 (5 bases). Specimen: whole blood. The CDR3, as DNA: TGTGCCAGCAGCCAAGATTTGGAGGCCGGGGAGCTGTTTTTT. This encodes CASSQDLEAGELFF.